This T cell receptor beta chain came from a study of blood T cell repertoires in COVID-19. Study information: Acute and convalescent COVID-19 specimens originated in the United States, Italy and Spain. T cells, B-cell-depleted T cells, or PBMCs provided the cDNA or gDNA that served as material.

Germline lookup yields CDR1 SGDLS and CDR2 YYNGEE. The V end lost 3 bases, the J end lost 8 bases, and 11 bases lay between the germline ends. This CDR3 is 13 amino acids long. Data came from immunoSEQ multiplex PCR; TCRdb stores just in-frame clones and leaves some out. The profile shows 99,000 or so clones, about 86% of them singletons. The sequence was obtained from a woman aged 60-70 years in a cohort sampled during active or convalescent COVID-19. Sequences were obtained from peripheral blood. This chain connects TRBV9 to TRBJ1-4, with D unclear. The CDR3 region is CASSAEGLEKLFF. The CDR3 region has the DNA TGTGCCAGCAGCGCTGAGGGTTTAGAAAAACTGTTTTTT. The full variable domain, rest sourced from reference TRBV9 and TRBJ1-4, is DSGVTQTPKHLITATGQRVTLRCSPRSGDLSVYWYQQSLDQGLQFLIQYYNGEERAKGNILERFSAQQFPDLHSELNLSSLELGDSALYFCASSAEGLEKLFFGSGTQLSVL.